What follows describes a single T cell receptor (beta chain). Which antigen it targets is not known. No qualities accompany the bases; no much larger clone lies one base away. Peripheral blood CD8+ and CD4+ T cells from healthy donors, Susac syndrome patients and multiple sclerosis patients were profiled using high-throughput TCR beta sequencing. Healthy donors were included as age- and sex-matched controls. Bulk CD8+ and CD4+ T cells were purified by magnetic negative isolation, while CD8+ TEMRA cells were enriched using FACS. Blood was collected in EDTA tubes and processed within 24 hours, with PBMCs isolated through density gradient centrifugation. PBMCs destined for TCR sequencing were cryopreserved in liquid nitrogen and later thawed in a 37 °C water bath. The sorted or isolated CD4+, CD8+ and CD8+ TEMRA cells reached a purity of at least 90%. RNA was extracted using the RNeasy kit, and roughly 0.45 to 1 microgram was reverse transcribed with random hexamers. TCR beta CDR3 regions were amplified with the immunoSEQ multiplex PCR assay covering 54 Vbeta and 13 Jbeta segments. To correct PCR amplification bias, a synthetic template baseline was used for both primer optimization and computational correction. The original pipeline was this. Only productive sequences were kept, with reads annotated to V, D and J genes according to IMGT and analyzed in immunoSEQ Analyzer. Clonality was computed as one minus Shannon entropy normalized by log2 of the number of productive unique sequences. Public and private clones were assessed among the 100 most prevalent clones of each patient and control. Clones were defined as Susac-specific when absent from the healthy and MS cohorts, from approximately 970 published viral clones and from other ImmuneACCESS disease sequences. In TCRdb, the public reads were trimmed at Q25 with fastp and aligned with MiXCR, with productive beta chains retained. Rows are combined by CDR3 protein, so each entry shows the most common genes and DNA. TCRdb, not the original authors, processed these V and J calls. This sample gives 100,000 to 150,000 distinct CDR3 sequences in total; around 96% of them show up just once. The ten largest clones add up to more than 0.095% of the sample.

The CDR3 goes from the cysteine to the phenylalanine over 15 residues. CDR3 DNA only is kept here, 45 bases in frame from base 1. The germline V gene (reference sequence) supplies CDR1 SEHNR and CDR2 FQNEAQ. The germline ends are 19 bases apart after V is trimmed by 4 bases and J by 7 bases. This specimen comes from a study of CD8 T cells in Susac syndrome (dated by TCRdb to the late 2010s). Regarding the study in general: Repertoire sequencing was used to test whether CD8+ T cell activation and differentiation in Susac syndrome was antigen driven. The full study reports these points: The TCR sequencing and HLA analysis was acknowledged to have included a relatively small number of individuals.

The clonotype was recovered from a human donor in good health. Sequenced input: CD4+ T cells from PBMCs. This receptor chain uses TRBV7-9 and TRBJ1-2; matching of 5 bases hints at TRBD1 as the D gene. The nucleotide sequence is given as TGTGCCAGCAGCTCTGAGGGGCCCTCCGTATTTGGCTACACCTTC. Its translation reads: CASSSEGPSVFGYTF.